The rows below give T cell receptor beta chains drawn from one sample of a study of T cells in Graves' hyperthyroidism and ophthalmopathy. In TCRdb, the multiplex PCR reads were re-called with MiXCR into one record per CDR3 protein. The repertoire holds some 350,000 distinct CDR3 sequences, 15% to 20% seen once, with 3.7% in the top ten. Sequenced input: blood. Source of these receptors: a woman between 18 and 30 years old with Graves' hyperthyroidism. CDR3s include the opening cysteine and the closing phenylalanine or tryptophan. The D gene is left open where the match is weak. Clone size, where shown, is once, few, many, or a class for clones that have expanded.

>TRBJ1-1|-|TRBV6-2/TRBV6-3|many
CASSYSFSGSWTEAFF
TGTGCCAGCAGTTACTCGTTTTCGGGATCGTGGACTGAAGCTTTCTTT
>TRBJ1-2|-|TRBV11-2|many
CASSSPARGDYGYTF
TGTGCCAGCAGCTCCCCCGCGCGGGGCGACTATGGCTACACCTTC
>TRBJ1-1|TRBD1|TRBV27|many
CASSWTGGQTEAFF
TGTGCCAGCAGTTGGACAGGAGGCCAGACTGAAGCTTTCTTT
>TRBJ2-6|-|TRBV6-1|many
CASTGKGSGANVLTF
TGTGCCAGCACCGGGAAGGGCTCTGGGGCCAACGTCCTGACTTTC
>TRBJ1-3|-|TRBV10-3|many
CAIRDSYSGNTIYF
TGTGCCATCAGGGACAGCTACTCTGGAAACACCATATATTTT
>TRBJ2-7|-|TRBV28|-
CASSTRRYEQYF
TGTGCCAGCAGTACCCGTCGCTACGAGCAGTACTTC
>TRBJ2-7|TRBD2|TRBV20-1|many
CSARSSGGYSYEQYF
TGCAGTGCTAGATCTAGCGGGGGGTACTCCTACGAGCAGTACTTC
>TRBJ1-1|TRBD1|TRBV11-1|few
CATLPRDRGFYTEAFF
TGTGCCACCCTCCCCCGGGACAGGGGGTTTTACACTGAAGCTTTCTTT
>TRBJ2-2|-|TRBV6-4|-
CASSDFPANTELFF
TGTGCCAGCAGTGACTTCCCGGCCAACACGGAGCTGTTTTTT
>TRBJ1-1|-|TRBV6-5|many
CASRVTGLKGTEAFF
TGTGCCAGCAGAGTTACAGGGTTGAAAGGCACTGAAGCTTTCTTT
>TRBJ2-3|TRBD2|TRBV30|-
CASTLSGGSTDTQYF
TGTGCCTCCACGTTGTCGGGGGGATCCACAGATACGCAGTATTTT
>TRBJ1-1|TRBD1|TRBV5-1|-
CASSFSQGDPLNTEAFF
TGCGCCAGCAGCTTTTCACAGGGGGATCCCTTGAACACTGAAGCTTTCTTT
>TRBJ1-1|-|TRBV20-1|many
CSASPGRANTEAFF
TGCAGTGCTTCCCCGGGCAGGGCGAACACTGAAGCTTTCTTT
>TRBJ2-7|TRBD1|TRBV11-2|many
CASSRMTGKTPEQYF
TGTGCCAGCAGCCGCATGACAGGGAAAACCCCCGAGCAGTACTTC
>TRBJ1-5|-|TRBV12-3/TRBV12-4|many
CASSWGRQGSQPQHF
TGTGCCAGCAGTTGGGGAAGGCAGGGCTCTCAGCCCCAGCATTTT
>TRBJ1-1|-|TRBV7-9|-
CASSLSPKAFF
TGTGCCAGCAGCTTAAGCCCGAAAGCTTTCTTT
>TRBJ1-1|-|TRBV12-3/TRBV12-4|many
CASSLSTSGEAFF
TGTGCCAGCAGTTTATCAACATCTGGGGAAGCTTTCTTT
>TRBJ1-1|-|TRBV7-9|many
CASSLGQLNTEAFF
TGTGCCAGCAGCTTAGGACAGTTGAACACTGAAGCTTTCTTT
>TRBJ2-7|-|TRBV7-2|-
CASSLRVNEQYF
TGTGCCAGCAGCTTAAGGGTCAACGAGCAGTACTTC
>TRBJ1-1|TRBD1|TRBV5-1|many
CASSLVRGQNTEAFF
TGCGCCAGCAGCTTGGTGAGGGGGCAGAACACTGAAGCTTTCTTT
>TRBJ1-2|-|TRBV12-3/TRBV12-4|-
CASRGLNYGYTF
TGTGCCAGCAGGGGCCTTAACTATGGCTACACCTTC
>TRBJ1-1|-|TRBV5-1|-
CASSSEGPPNTEAFF
TGCGCCAGCAGCTCTGAAGGCCCTCCGAACACTGAAGCTTTCTTT
>TRBJ1-1|-|TRBV12-3/TRBV12-4|many
CASSANRAANTEAFF
TGTGCCAGCAGTGCAAACAGGGCGGCGAACACTGAAGCTTTCTTT
>TRBJ2-7|TRBD1|TRBV6-1|many
CASSETGGSYEQYF
TGTGCCAGCAGTGAGACAGGGGGCTCCTACGAGCAGTACTTC
>TRBJ1-1|-|TRBV20-1|many
CSAREGTLNTEAFF
TGCAGTGCTAGAGAGGGGACATTGAACACTGAAGCTTTCTTT
>TRBJ1-2|-|TRBV29-1|many
CSAPMVGPHYGYTF
TGCAGCGCCCCGATGGTCGGGCCTCACTATGGCTACACCTTC